Each of the 7 T cell receptor beta chains below was sequenced from the same sample in a study of blood T cells in healthy people across ages. Next came a second PCR, run for about 6 to 12 cycles, which used a sample-barcoded 5' primer along with a J-beta primer mix. TCRdb called the 5' RACE reads again in MiXCR, with one record for every CDR3 protein. The table records some 780,000 distinct CDR3 sequences, more than 50% of them present only once. The sample consisted of blood. The origin of the receptors is a man aged 40-50 years in good health.

This clonotype was seen a few times. The V and J genes are TRBV29-1 and TRBJ2-7; D is ambiguous. V lost 8 bases and J lost 3, with 11 bases in between. CDR1 SQVTM and CDR2 ANQGSEA come from the germline V gene. The length of the CDR3 is 11 residues. This CDR3 reads CSPPRLYEQYF. For the CDR3, the DNA is TGCAGCCCGCCCAGGCTCTACGAGCAGTACTTC.

This clonotype came up once. The chain is built from TRBV24-1 and TRBJ1-1, with a weak D call TRBD1 (5 bases). V was cut by 3 bases and J by 3 bases, with 10 bases left in between. CDR3 length: 14 amino acids. Germline-derived CDR1 and CDR2 are KGHDR and SFDVKD. Here the CDR3 reads CATSDGGWDTEAFF. In DNA form, the CDR3 reads TGTGCCACCAGTGATGGGGGATGGGACACTGAAGCTTTCTTT.

This clonotype was observed a handful of times. The chain links TRBV12-3 or TRBV12-4 to TRBJ1-4; D uncertain. The CDR3 sequence is 12 residues long. Trimming shortened V by 6 bases and J by 8 bases, and 10 bases separated the two germline ends. CDR3: CASREMGEKLFF. In DNA, the CDR3 is TGTGCCAGCAGGGAAATGGGAGAAAAACTGTTTTTT.

The V gene is TRBV28, the J gene TRBJ2-5; D remains ambiguous. The CDR3 spans 14 residues. Germline V gives CDR1 MDHEN, CDR2 SYDVKM. The V end lost 3 bases, the J end lost 5 bases, and 13 bases lay between the germline ends. CDR3 region: CASSFSQARETQYF. The CDR3 DNA reads as TGTGCCAGCAGTTTTTCCCAGGCTCGGGAGACCCAGTACTTC. The variable domain in full, with the rest retrieved from reference TRBV28 and TRBJ2-5, is DVKVTQSSRYLVKRTGEKVFLECVQDMDHENMFWYRQDPGLGLRLIYFSYDVKMKEKGDIPEGYSVSREKKERFSLILESASTNQTSMYLCASSFSQARETQYFGPGTRLLVL.

The chain joins TRBV20-1 to TRBJ2-1, with TRBD2 identical over 14 bases. Trimming took 3 bases from V and 9 from J; bases not matched to a gene: 19. In germline, CDR1 is DFQATT, CDR2 SNEGSKA (reference sequence). The CDR3 has 19 amino acids. CDR3 sequence reads: CSASESGLAGVFIVAEQFF. The CDR3 DNA reads as TGCAGTGCTAGCGAATCGGGACTAGCGGGAGTCTTCATCGTGGCTGAGCAGTTCTTC.

The chain uses TRBV20-1 and TRBJ1-5, with 9 bases lining up with TRBD1. V dropped 3 bases and J dropped 5; count of bases not matched to a gene: 8. Germline V lookup: CDR1 DFQATT, CDR2 SNEGSKA (reference sequence). The CDR3 is made up of 15 amino acids. The CDR3 DNA follows: TGCAGTGCTAGCGCAAACACAGGGGGCCATCAGCCCCAGCATTTT. This translates into CSASANTGGHQPQHF.

This chain connects TRBV2 to TRBJ1-6; D not resolved. The CDR3 is made up of 14 amino acids. CDR1 is SNHLY, CDR2 FYNNEI, per germline. The V gene lost 4 bases and the J gene lost 5 bases, with 9 bases spanning the gap. CDR3 coding DNA: TGTGCCAGCAGTGGAGAGCCGGATAATTCACCCCTCCACTTT. Translating it yields CASSGEPDNSPLHF.